This T cell receptor (beta chain) was documented in a study of T cells in Graves' hyperthyroidism and ophthalmopathy. Amplified TCR beta CDR3 regions derived from RNA transcripts. First-round RT-PCR with HTBI primers amplified the TCR CDR3 region. TCRdb re-called the multiplex PCR reads with MiXCR, one entry per CDR3 protein. The table has 530,000 or so distinct CDR3 sequences, approximately 25% seen once. Patients with uncontrolled infections, other autoimmune diseases, pregnancy or lactation were excluded. This clonotype was recorded at least ten times. The CDR3 has 13 residues. Deletions cut 5 bases from V and 0 bases from J, with 8 bases between. In germline, CDR1 is SGHVS, CDR2 FQNEAQ.

This rearrangement joins TRBV7-8 to TRBJ2-7; D call uncertain. Sample: blood. The source is a woman aged 25 to 39 with Graves' ophthalmopathy. Here the CDR3 DNA reads TGTGCCAGCAGCCTATGGGACTCCTACGAGCAGTACTTC. Amino acids: CASSLWDSYEQYF.